This T cell receptor (beta chain) was recovered during a study of cytomegalovirus exposure and HLA in healthy donors. Study results and caveats: For most TCR sequences rarity was the rule, although some public TCRs occurred in many donors.

Germline-derived CDR1 and CDR2 are MNHNS and SASEGT. With V trimmed by 2 bases and J by 2 bases, 3 bases remained unmatched. This CDR3 is 16 amino acids long. Produced via immunoSEQ multiplex PCR; TCRdb's table is partial and in-frame only. The repertoire has about 73,000 clones, around 90% of them found once; the top ten carry 3.8%. Note on this clone: Its cognate antigen is unknown.

J is TRBJ2-6 and V is TRBV6-1; 7 nucleotides agree with TRBD2. The source is a woman between 18 and 29 years old in good health and CMV-seropositive. Sequencing was done on a sample of PBMCs. The CDR3 nucleotides are TGTGCCAGCAGTGAATCGCGGGGGACTGGGGCCAACGTCCTGACTTTC. Protein product: CASSESRGTGANVLTF.